This section outlines one T cell receptor beta chain sequence together with its context. The method was immunoSEQ multiplex PCR; TCRdb's version includes in-frame clones alone and lacks a portion of them. The sample carries 250,000 to 350,000 clones, 70% to 90% recorded once. This record comes from a study of blood T cell repertoires in COVID-19. At the level of the study: From T cells, B-cell-depleted T cells, or PBMCs came the material, which was cDNA or gDNA.

Trimming at V came to 7 bases and at J to 5 bases, leaving 14 bases not matched to a gene. CDR3 length: 16 amino acids. Per germline, CDR1 SQVTM and CDR2 ANQGSEA. V is TRBV29-1 and J is TRBJ2-2; 9 bases fit TRBD2. Source material: peripheral blood. This TCR derives from a woman in her thirties with active or convalescent COVID-19. CDR3 in amino acids: CSAGRAGGATTGELFF. In DNA, the CDR3 is TGCAGCGCGGGGAGAGCGGGGGGCGCGACGACCGGGGAGCTGTTTTTT.